This T cell receptor beta chain stems from a study of shared clonotypes between healthy human individuals. Worth noting for this clone: Its specificity is not known.

Study results and caveats: On the whole, naive subsets had larger estimated richness than memory subsets had. Even with large depth, rarefaction showed that sorted-subset sequencing was incomplete.

Germline loops: CDR1 SGHTA, CDR2 FQGNSA. V was clipped by 5 bases and J by 6 bases, with 10 bases between them. The length of the CDR3 is 12 residues. Clones were sequenced by immunoSEQ multiplex PCR, and TCRdb holds only the in-frame ones, with some missing. The sample lists around 2.5 million clones; 93% were seen once. The sample taken for sequencing was naive CD4+ T cells from PBMCs. Subset defined: CD45RA+ positively selected. The receptor was derived from a man aged 18-30 years in good health. Some clones in this sample may be carry-over from other donors' samples. The chain links TRBV7-2 to TRBJ1-2; no clear D. The CDR3 coding sequence is TGTGCCAGCAGCGCCGCACGGCATGGCTACACCTTC. This encodes CASSAARHGYTF.